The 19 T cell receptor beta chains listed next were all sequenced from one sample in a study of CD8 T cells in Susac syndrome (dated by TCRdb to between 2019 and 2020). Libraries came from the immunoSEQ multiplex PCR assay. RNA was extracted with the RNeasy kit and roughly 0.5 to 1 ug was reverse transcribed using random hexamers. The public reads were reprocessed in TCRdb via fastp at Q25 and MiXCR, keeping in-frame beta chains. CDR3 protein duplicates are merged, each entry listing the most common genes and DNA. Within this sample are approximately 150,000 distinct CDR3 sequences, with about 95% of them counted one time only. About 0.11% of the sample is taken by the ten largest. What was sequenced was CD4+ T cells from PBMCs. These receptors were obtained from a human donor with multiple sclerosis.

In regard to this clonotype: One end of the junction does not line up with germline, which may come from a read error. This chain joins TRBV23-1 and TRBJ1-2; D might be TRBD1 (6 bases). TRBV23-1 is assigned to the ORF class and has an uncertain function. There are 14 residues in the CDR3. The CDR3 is CASSQVPPGEALGF. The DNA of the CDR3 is TGCGCCAGCAGTCAAGTCCCCCCAGGGGAGGCCCTTGGCTTC.

The CDR3 protein is CSPRDRVTDTQYF. The CDR3 DNA follows: TGCAGTCCCCGGGACAGGGTCACAGATACGCAGTATTTT. This chain joins TRBV20-1 and TRBJ2-3; 9 nucleotides line up with TRBD1. This CDR3 region has 13 residues. Germline V gene sequence: CDR1 DFQATT, CDR2 SNEGSKA (reference sequence). V shed 8 bases and J 2 bases; nucleotides not matched to a gene: 5.

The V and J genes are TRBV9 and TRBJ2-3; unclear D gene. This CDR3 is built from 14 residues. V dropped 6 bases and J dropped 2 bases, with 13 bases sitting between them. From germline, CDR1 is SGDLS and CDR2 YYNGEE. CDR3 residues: CASKGLTHTDTQYF. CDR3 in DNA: TGTGCCAGCAAAGGCCTCACCCACACAGATACGCAGTATTTT.

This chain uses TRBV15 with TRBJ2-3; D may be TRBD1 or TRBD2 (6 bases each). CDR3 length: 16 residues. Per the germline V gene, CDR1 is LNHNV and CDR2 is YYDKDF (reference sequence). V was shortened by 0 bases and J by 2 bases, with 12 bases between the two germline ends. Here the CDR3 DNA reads TGTGCCACCAGCAGAGAAGGAGGGGGTTTCACAGATACGCAGTATTTT. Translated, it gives CATSREGGGFTDTQYF.

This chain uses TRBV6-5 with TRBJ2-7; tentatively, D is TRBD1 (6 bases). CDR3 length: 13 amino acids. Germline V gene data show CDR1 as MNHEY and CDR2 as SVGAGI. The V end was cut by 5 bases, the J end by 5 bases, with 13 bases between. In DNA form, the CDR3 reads TGTGCCAGCAGTCCCACAGGGCGCGACGAGCAGTACTTC. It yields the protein CASSPTGRDEQYF.

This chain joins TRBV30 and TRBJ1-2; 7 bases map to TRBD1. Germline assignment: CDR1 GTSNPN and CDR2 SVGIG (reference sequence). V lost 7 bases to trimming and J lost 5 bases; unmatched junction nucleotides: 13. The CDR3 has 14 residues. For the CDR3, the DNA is TGTGCCTACGACGCGGGACAGACCTTTTATGGCTACACCTTC. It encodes CAYDAGQTFYGYTF.

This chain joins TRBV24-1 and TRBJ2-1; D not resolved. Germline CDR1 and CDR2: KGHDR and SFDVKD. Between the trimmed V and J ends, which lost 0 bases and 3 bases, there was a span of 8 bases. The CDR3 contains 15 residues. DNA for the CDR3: TGTGCCACCAGTGATTTGACGGGCGGCTACAATGAGCAGTTCTTC. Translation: CATSDLTGGYNEQFF.

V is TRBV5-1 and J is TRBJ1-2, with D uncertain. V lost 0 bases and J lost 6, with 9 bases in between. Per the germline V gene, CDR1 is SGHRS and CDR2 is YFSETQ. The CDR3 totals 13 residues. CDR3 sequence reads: CASSLGSGDGYTF. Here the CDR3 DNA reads TGCGCCAGCAGCTTGGGGTCCGGGGATGGCTACACCTTC.

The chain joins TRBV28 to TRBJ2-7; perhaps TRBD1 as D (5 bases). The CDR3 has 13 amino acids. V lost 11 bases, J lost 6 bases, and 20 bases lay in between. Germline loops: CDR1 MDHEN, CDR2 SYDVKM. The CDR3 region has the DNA TGTGCCGTACGTCAGGGCAAGCCACCCGAGCAGTACTTC. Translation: CAVRQGKPPEQYF.

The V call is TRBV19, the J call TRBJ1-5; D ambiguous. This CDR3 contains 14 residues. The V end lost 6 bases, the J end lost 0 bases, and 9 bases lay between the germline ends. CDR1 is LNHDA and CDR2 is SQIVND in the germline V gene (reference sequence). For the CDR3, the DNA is TGTGCCAGTAGCGTGGGGTATAGCAATCAGCCCCAGCATTTT. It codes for CASSVGYSNQPQHF.

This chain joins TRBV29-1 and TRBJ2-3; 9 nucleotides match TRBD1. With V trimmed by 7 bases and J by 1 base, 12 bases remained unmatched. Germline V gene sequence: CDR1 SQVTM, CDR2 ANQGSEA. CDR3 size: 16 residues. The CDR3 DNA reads TGCAGCGCCAGCTCGACAGGGGGTGGTGGCACAGATACGCAGTATTTT. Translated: CSASSTGGGGTDTQYF.

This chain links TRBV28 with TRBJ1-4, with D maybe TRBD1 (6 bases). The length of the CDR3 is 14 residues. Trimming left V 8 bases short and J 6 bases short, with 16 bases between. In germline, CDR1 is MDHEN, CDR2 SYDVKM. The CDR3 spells CASDKQGGDEKLFF. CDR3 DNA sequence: TGTGCCAGCGATAAACAGGGAGGAGATGAAAAACTGTTTTTT.

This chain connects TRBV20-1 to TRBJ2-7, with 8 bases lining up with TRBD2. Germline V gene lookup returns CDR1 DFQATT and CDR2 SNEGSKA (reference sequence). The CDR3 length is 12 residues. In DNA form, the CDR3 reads TGCAGAATGGGGCGGGAGGCCTACGAGCAGTACTTC. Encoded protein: CRMGREAYEQYF.

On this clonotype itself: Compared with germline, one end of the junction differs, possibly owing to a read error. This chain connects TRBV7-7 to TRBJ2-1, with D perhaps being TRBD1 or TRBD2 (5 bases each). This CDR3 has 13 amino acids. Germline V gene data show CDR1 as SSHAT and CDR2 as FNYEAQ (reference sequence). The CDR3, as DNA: TGTGCTAGCAGCTCGGGACCTAACAATGAGCAGTTCTTC. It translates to CASSSGPNNEQFF.

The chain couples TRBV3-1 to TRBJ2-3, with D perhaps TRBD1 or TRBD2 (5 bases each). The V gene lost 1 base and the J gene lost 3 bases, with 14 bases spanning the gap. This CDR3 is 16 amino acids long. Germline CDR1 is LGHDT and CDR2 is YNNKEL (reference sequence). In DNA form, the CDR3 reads TGTGCCAGCAGCCAAGCCCGTGGGGGATCGACAGATACGCAGTATTTT. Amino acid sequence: CASSQARGGSTDTQYF.

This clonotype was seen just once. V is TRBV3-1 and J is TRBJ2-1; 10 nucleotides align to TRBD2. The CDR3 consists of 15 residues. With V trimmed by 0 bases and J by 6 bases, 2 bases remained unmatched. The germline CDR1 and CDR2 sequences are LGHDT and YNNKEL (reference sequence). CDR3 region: CASSQEASGSNEQFF. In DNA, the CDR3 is TGTGCCAGCAGCCAAGAGGCTAGCGGGAGCAATGAGCAGTTCTTC.

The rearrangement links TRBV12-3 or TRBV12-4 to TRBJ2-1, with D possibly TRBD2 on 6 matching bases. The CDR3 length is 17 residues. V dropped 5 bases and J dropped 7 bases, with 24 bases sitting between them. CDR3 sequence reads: CASSPRGLWERSNEQFF. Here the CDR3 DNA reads TGTGCCAGCAGTCCCCGGGGGTTGTGGGAGCGGTCAAATGAGCAGTTCTTC.

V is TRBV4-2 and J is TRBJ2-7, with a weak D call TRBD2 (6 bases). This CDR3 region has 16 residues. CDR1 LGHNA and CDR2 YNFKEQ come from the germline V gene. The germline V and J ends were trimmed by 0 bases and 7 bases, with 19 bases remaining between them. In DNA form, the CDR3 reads TGTGCCAGCAGCCAAGATATAAGCGGAGGGTTAGGTGAGCAGTACTTC. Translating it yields CASSQDISGGLGEQYF.

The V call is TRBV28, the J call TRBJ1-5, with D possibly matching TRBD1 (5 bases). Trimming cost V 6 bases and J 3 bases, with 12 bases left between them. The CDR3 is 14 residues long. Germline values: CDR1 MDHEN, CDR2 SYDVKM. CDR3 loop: CASSSGSYNQPQHF. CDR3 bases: TGTGCCAGCAGCTCAGGGAGCTACAATCAGCCCCAGCATTTT. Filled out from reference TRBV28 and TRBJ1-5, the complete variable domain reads DVKVTQSSRYLVKRTGEKVFLECVQDMDHENMFWYRQDPGLGLRLIYFSYDVKMKEKGDIPEGYSVSREKKERFSLILESASTNQTSMYLCASSSGSYNQPQHFGDGTRLSIL.